Described below is a single TCR beta chain sequence and its context. This specimen comes from a study of T cell responses to AZD1222 COVID-19 vaccine. Germline lookup yields CDR1 DFQATT and CDR2 SNEGSKA (reference sequence). The V and J ends lost 5 bases and 9 bases respectively, with 11 bases between them. The CDR3 contains 11 residues. Clones were read by immunoSEQ multiplex PCR, and TCRdb kept only the in-frame ones, dropping some. The repertoire holds 150,000 to 200,000 clones, with 85% to 95% as singletons. The chain couples TRBV20-1 to TRBJ2-1; D uncertain. This TCR derives from an adult in good health. The specimen comprised peripheral blood, sampled on day 0 of AZD1222 vaccination. CDR3 DNA: TGCAGTGCTGTAAAATTGGGTGAGCAGTTCTTC. Amino acid sequence: CSAVKLGEQFF.